Listed below are T cell receptor beta chains from one sample, sequenced in a study of regulatory T cells in long-lasting Graves disease. TCRdb fed the multiplex PCR reads into MiXCR, producing one record per CDR3 protein. The data hold hundreds of thousands of distinct CDR3 sequences, with over 15% observed a single time. These data also featured in a second study, about T cells in Graves' hyperthyroidism and ophthalmopathy.

Sequences were derived from peripheral blood mononuclear cells (PBMCs), sampled at new diagnosis, from a patient treated with antithyroid drugs. The receptors were sampled from a woman aged 25-40 years with Graves disease. CDR3s include the opening cysteine and the closing phenylalanine or tryptophan. The D gene is left open where the match is weak. Size values are once, few and many counts, or a class for expanded clones, and some rows have none.

clone_size cdr3_length d_call j_call v_call cdr3_aa cdr3_nt
many 17 - TRBJ2-2 TRBV6-5 CASSYPLLVPTHGELFF TGTGCCAGCAGTTACCCATTACTAGTGCCCACCCACGGGGAGCTGTTTTTT
few 14 TRBD2 TRBJ2-7 TRBV13 CASSLRTSLYEQYF TGTGCCAGCAGCTTGAGGACTAGCCTGTACGAGCAGTACTTC
many 15 TRBD2 TRBJ2-1 TRBV20-1 CSARDFTSGDNEQFF TGCAGTGCTAGAGATTTTACTAGCGGGGACAATGAGCAGTTCTTC
few 16 TRBD1 TRBJ2-2 TRBV24-1 CATSDSGTGPTGELFF TGTGCCACCAGTGATTCCGGGACAGGACCCACCGGGGAGCTGTTTTTT
many 14 TRBD2 TRBJ2-1 TRBV29-1 CSVGTSGRSMKQFF TGCAGCGTGGGGACTAGCGGGAGGTCAATGAAGCAGTTCTTC
many 15 - TRBJ1-1 TRBV28 CASGRGSGGKAEAFF TGTGCCAGCGGGCGTGGGTCGGGCGGGAAGGCTGAAGCTTTCTTT
few 19 - TRBJ2-5 TRBV28 CASSPFYGRGGDTQETQYF TGTGCCAGCAGTCCGTTTTATGGGCGAGGGGGAGATACACAAGAGACCCAGTACTTC
few 16 TRBD2 TRBJ2-7 TRBV10-2 CASSQGSLAGGYEQYF TGCGCCAGCAGCCAAGGATCCCTAGCGGGAGGTTACGAGCAGTACTTC
many 13 - TRBJ2-2 TRBV6-1 CASGGAEGGELFF TGTGCCAGCGGAGGGGCGGAGGGCGGGGAGCTGTTTTTT
- 14 TRBD1 TRBJ2-3 TRBV24-1 CATSGGQGTDTQYF TGTGCCACCAGTGGGGGACAGGGAACAGATACGCAGTATTTT
many 14 - TRBJ2-1 TRBV11-1 CASNPSSSVDEQFF TGTGCCAGCAACCCTTCCTCTAGCGTCGATGAGCAGTTCTTC
many 16 - TRBJ2-3 TRBV18 CASSPRGSYYTDTQYF TGTGCCAGCTCACCACGTGGGAGTTACTACACAGATACGCAGTATTTT
- 17 TRBD1 TRBJ1-3 TRBV7-9 CASSNWDRIHRGNTIYF TGTGCCAGCAGCAACTGGGACAGAATTCATCGGGGAAACACCATATATTTT
many 15 - TRBJ2-7 TRBV6-1 CASSEGGFTSYEQYF TGTGCCAGCAGTGAAGGCGGGTTCACCTCCTACGAGCAGTACTTC
once 20 TRBD2 TRBJ2-1 TRBV7-8 CASSPHTSGRPYSSYNEQFF TGTGCCAGCAGCCCCCACACTAGCGGGAGGCCCTATTCTTCTTACAATGAGCAGTTCTTC
many 15 - TRBJ2-7 TRBV28 CASSYLTGPSYEQYF TGTGCCAGCAGTTATCTAACAGGACCGTCCTACGAGCAGTACTTC
few 15 - TRBJ2-4 TRBV5-5 CASSPLAGPPNIQYF TGTGCCAGCAGCCCCCTCGCGGGACCACCGAACATTCAGTACTTC
few 15 TRBD2 TRBJ2-1 TRBV20-1 CSASRTSGRRNEQFF TGCAGTGCTAGTCGGACTAGCGGGAGAAGGAATGAGCAGTTCTTC
- 16 - TRBJ1-5 TRBV7-2 CASSPFGGYSNQPQHF TGTGCCAGCAGCCCCTTTGGCGGGTATTCAAATCAGCCCCAGCATTTT
- 13 - TRBJ1-1 TRBV11-2 CASRWGMNTEAFF TGTGCCAGCCGGTGGGGGATGAACACTGAAGCTTTCTTT
many 17 TRBD2 TRBJ2-3 TRBV18 CASSRTSGSLGTDTQYF TGTGCCAGCTCACGGACTAGCGGGAGTTTAGGCACAGATACGCAGTATTTT
- 15 - TRBJ1-5 TRBV6-9 CASSYAGAEDQPQHF TGTGCCAGCAGTTACGCTGGTGCAGAAGATCAGCCCCAGCATTTT
many 16 TRBD1 TRBJ1-2 TRBV18 CASSPYTGGQGYGYTF TGTGCCAGCTCACCATATACGGGAGGACAGGGCTATGGCTACACCTTC
many 13 - TRBJ1-1 TRBV2 CASSGGTNTEAFF TGTGCCAGCAGCGGGGGCACGAACACTGAAGCTTTCTTT
many 16 - TRBJ1-1 TRBV2 CASSGQKLGLNTEAFF TGTGCCAGCAGTGGACAAAAGTTAGGGTTGAACACTGAAGCTTTCTTT
many 19 TRBD1 TRBJ1-1 TRBV28 CASTTGTGAFSVVNTEAFF TGTGCCAGCACAACCGGGACAGGGGCATTTTCGGTTGTGAACACTGAAGCTTTCTTT
- 16 TRBD2 TRBJ2-7 TRBV29-1 CSVTGTSGRGSYEQYF TGCAGCGTCACAGGGACTAGCGGGAGGGGTTCCTACGAGCAGTACTTC
many 15 TRBD2 TRBJ2-3 TRBV27 CASSLRLAAFFTQYF TGTGCCAGCAGTTTACGACTAGCGGCTTTCTTTACGCAGTATTTT
- 13 - TRBJ1-2 TRBV29-1 CSVRSGTKGDYTF TGCAGCGTTCGTTCCGGGACCAAGGGCGACTACACCTTC
few 11 - TRBJ2-1 TRBV27 CASSVAEEQFF TGTGCCAGCAGTGTAGCGGAAGAGCAGTTCTTC
many 15 TRBD1 TRBJ2-1 TRBV10-3 CAISRTGGLINEQFF TGTGCCATCAGCCGCACAGGGGGCCTCATCAATGAGCAGTTCTTC
- 16 TRBD1 TRBJ1-2 TRBV5-1 CASSLDGQGASYGYTF TGCGCCAGCAGCTTGGATGGACAGGGGGCGAGCTATGGCTACACCTTC
- 16 - TRBJ1-6 TRBV18 CAGSPLKQGTGSPLHF TGTGCCGGCTCACCCCTGAAACAGGGAACTGGTTCACCCCTCCACTTT
- 16 TRBD1 TRBJ2-6 TRBV6-1 CASRTGWGSGANVLTF TGTGCCAGCCGGACAGGGTGGGGATCTGGGGCCAACGTCCTGACTTTC
few 13 - TRBJ2-5 TRBV6-1 CASREGGGETQYF TGTGCCAGCAGAGAAGGGGGAGGGGAGACCCAGTACTTC
few 14 - TRBJ1-6 TRBV7-3 CASSLNGNNSPLHF TGTGCCAGCAGCTTAAATGGGAACAATTCACCCCTCCACTTT
many 15 TRBD1 TRBJ2-1 TRBV28 CASSLAGQGLNEQFF TGTGCCAGCAGTTTGGCCGGACAGGGGTTAAATGAGCAGTTCTTC
many 14 - TRBJ1-3 TRBV29-1 CSVGQDYAGNTIYF TGCAGCGTTGGACAGGACTATGCTGGAAACACCATATATTTT
many 15 TRBD2 TRBJ2-5 TRBV20-1 CSARASKLASETQYF TGCAGTGCTAGAGCCTCAAAACTAGCGTCGGAGACCCAGTACTTC
many 13 - TRBJ1-2 TRBV7-8 CASSLRDDYGYTF TGTGCCAGCAGCTTAAGGGATGACTATGGCTACACCTTC
many 12 - TRBJ2-5 TRBV9 CASSVTDETQYF TGTGCCAGCAGCGTTACGGACGAGACCCAGTACTTC
few 16 TRBD2 TRBJ2-3 TRBV4-3 CASSQDWTSGTDTQYF TGCGCCAGCAGCCAAGACTGGACTAGCGGCACAGATACGCAGTATTTT
many 14 TRBD2 TRBJ2-1 TRBV28 CASKKGLGPNEQFF TGTGCCAGCAAAAAGGGACTAGGTCCCAATGAGCAGTTCTTC
many 16 - TRBJ2-1 TRBV18 CASSGLEAGNNNEQFF TGTGCCAGCTCAGGACTCGAGGCGGGGAACAACAATGAGCAGTTCTTC
few 14 - TRBJ1-5 TRBV6-2/TRBV6-3 CASTPQGSNQPQHF TGTGCCAGCACCCCGCAGGGCAGCAATCAGCCCCAGCATTTT
many 12 - TRBJ1-2 TRBV27 CASIERSYGYTF TGTGCCAGCATAGAGAGGTCCTATGGCTACACCTTC
few 18 TRBD2 TRBJ2-7 TRBV7-8 CASSLRESGLGPSYEQYF TGTGCCAGCAGCTTGCGGGAGAGTGGATTGGGTCCCTCCTACGAGCAGTACTTC
many 14 - TRBJ1-2 TRBV7-9 CASSLLQANYGYTF TGTGCCAGCAGCTTATTACAGGCTAACTATGGCTACACCTTC
many 13 - TRBJ2-3 TRBV3-1 CASSRAGRDTQYF TGTGCCAGTTCGAGAGCGGGCCGAGATACGCAGTATTTT
- 13 - TRBJ1-2 TRBV4-2 CASSQEPLYGYTF TGTGCCAGCAGCCAAGAACCTTTGTATGGCTACACCTTC
- 14 - TRBJ2-7 TRBV3-1 CASRLNGEGYEQYF TGTGCCAGCAGACTTAATGGGGAAGGTTACGAGCAGTACTTC
- 16 - TRBJ2-6 TRBV14 CASSQDPYSGANVLTF TGTGCCAGCAGCCAAGACCCCTACTCTGGGGCCAACGTCCTGACTTTC
few 14 - TRBJ1-5 TRBV24-1 CATSDFQAGQPQHF TGTGCCACCAGTGATTTTCAGGCAGGCCAGCCCCAGCATTTT
- 12 - TRBJ2-3 TRBV7-2 CASSKVTDTQYF TGTGCCAGCAGCAAAGTCACAGATACGCAGTATTTT